One and the same sample provided the 8 T cell receptor beta chains below, sequenced in a study of blood T cells in healthy people across ages. A sample-barcoded 5' primer and a J-beta primer mix were used in a second PCR of roughly 7 to 12 cycles. TCRdb re-derived calls from the 5' RACE reads in MiXCR, one entry per CDR3 protein. The table records 1.5 million to 2 million distinct CDR3 sequences, 25% to 30% of them present only once. The material sequenced was blood. Receptor source: a woman aged 25-40 years in good health.

This clonotype has only one observation. J is TRBJ1-1 and V is TRBV28, with D possibly TRBD1 on 5 matching bases. Trimming cost V 5 bases and J 0 bases, with 19 bases left between them. CDR1 is MDHEN and CDR2 is SYDVKM in the germline V gene. This CDR3 has 17 amino acids. The CDR3 loop reads CASSPQPGRRMNTEAFF. Written as DNA, the CDR3 is TGTGCCAGCAGTCCCCAACCGGGACGGCGTATGAACACTGAAGCTTTCTTT.

In its sample, this clonotype was seen a few times. The V and J genes are TRBV7-3 and TRBJ2-1, with D hard to call. CDR3 length: 13 amino acids. Germline-derived CDR1 and CDR2 are SGHTA and FQGTGA. V shed 2 bases and J shed 8 bases, with 10 bases lying between them. CDR3 nucleotide sequence: TGTGCCAGCAGCTTAGGACCCTTTTATGAGCAGTTCTTC. As protein: CASSLGPFYEQFF.

This sequence joins TRBV18 and TRBJ1-4; D ambiguous. The CDR3 is made up of 14 amino acids. Germline V gene sequence: CDR1 KGHSH, CDR2 LQKENI. Deletions cut 5 bases from V and 0 bases from J, with 7 bases between. CDR3 bases: TGTGCCAGCTCAAACGTTGCAACTAATGAAAAACTGTTTTTT. This gives the protein CASSNVATNEKLFF.

The chain joins TRBV7-9 to TRBJ2-5; 9 nucleotides align to TRBD2. CDR1 and CDR2 (germline): SEHNR, FQNEAQ (reference sequence). The CDR3 is 16 amino acids. Losses at the gene ends were 4 bases for V and 0 bases for J; bases not matched to a gene: 6. Written as DNA, the CDR3 is TGTGCCAGCAGCTCGACTAGCGGAGGGAACCAAGAGACCCAGTACTTC. Protein sequence: CASSSTSGGNQETQYF.

This chain uses TRBV13 with TRBJ1-3; the D gene is possibly TRBD1 (6 bases). CDR1 PRHDT and CDR2 FYEKMQ come from the germline V gene (reference sequence). CDR3 length equals 15 residues. V was shortened by 4 bases and J by 0 bases, with 10 bases between the two germline ends. CDR3 sequence: CASSSYRDSGNTIYF. DNA for the CDR3: TGTGCCAGCAGCTCGTACAGGGACTCTGGAAACACCATATATTTT. Full variable domain (outside the CDR3, taken from reference TRBV13 and TRBJ1-3): AAGVIQSPRHLIKEKRETATLKCYPIPRHDTVYWYQQGPGQDPQFLISFYEKMQSDKGSIPDRFSAQQFSDYHSELNMSSLELGDSALYFCASSSYRDSGNTIYFGEGSWLTVV.

The rearrangement links TRBV6-1 to TRBJ1-1; a possible D gene is TRBD1 (6 bases). The CDR3 covers 12 residues. Germline V CDR1 and CDR2: MNHNS, SASEGT. V lost 6 bases and J lost 6, with 11 bases in between. CDR3 bases: TGTGCCAGCAGGGACAGAGGAGCTGAAGCTTTCTTT. It translates to CASRDRGAEAFF.

With respect to this clonotype: Its ends do not fully match the called genes, so a read error is possible. This rearrangement joins TRBV7-6 to TRBJ1-4; D uncertain. This CDR3 is built from 14 residues. The germline gives CDR1 SGHVS, CDR2 FNYEAQ. The CDR3 protein is CASSQDRINGKLFF. The CDR3 DNA reads as TGTGCCAGCAGTCAGGATCGGATCAATGGAAAACTGTTTTTT. The variable domain in full, with the rest retrieved from reference TRBV7-6 and TRBJ1-4, is GAGVSQSPRYKVTKRGQDVALRCDPISGHVSLYWYRQALGQGPEFLTYFNYEAQQDKSGLPNDRFSAERPEGSISTLTIQRTEQRDSAMYRCASSQDRINGKLFFGSGTQLSVL.

V gene TRBV4-3 combines with J gene TRBJ1-2; D remains unclear. Germline assignment: CDR1 LGHNA and CDR2 YSLEER. The CDR3 length is 15 residues. V gave up 0 bases and J gave up 0 bases, with 8 bases separating them. The CDR3 region is CASSQESGANYGYTF. The CDR3 coding sequence is TGCGCCAGCAGCCAAGAATCAGGAGCTAACTATGGCTACACCTTC.